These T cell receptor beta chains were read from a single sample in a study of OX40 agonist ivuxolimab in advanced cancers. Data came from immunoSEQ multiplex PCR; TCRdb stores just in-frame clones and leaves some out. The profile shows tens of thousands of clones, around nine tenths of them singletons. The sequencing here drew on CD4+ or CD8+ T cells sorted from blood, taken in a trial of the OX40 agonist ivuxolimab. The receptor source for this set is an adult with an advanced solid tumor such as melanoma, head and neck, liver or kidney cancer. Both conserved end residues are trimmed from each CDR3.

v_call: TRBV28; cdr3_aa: ASSLPLGTVVGANVLT
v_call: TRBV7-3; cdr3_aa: ASSRDRGDTEAF
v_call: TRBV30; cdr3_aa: AWSPAGTAYNYGYT
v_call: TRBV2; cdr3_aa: ASSVSQGYGYT
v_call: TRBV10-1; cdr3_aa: ASSGDIGPGNTIY
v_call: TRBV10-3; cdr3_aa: AISESRGPTDTQY
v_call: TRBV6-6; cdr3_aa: ASSYGQGTTEAF
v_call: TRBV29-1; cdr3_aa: SAAQSNEKLF
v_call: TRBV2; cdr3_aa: ASSEGLVTDTQY
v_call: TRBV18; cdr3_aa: ASSPPSRGGTEAF
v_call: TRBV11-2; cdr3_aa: ASSLRDTQY
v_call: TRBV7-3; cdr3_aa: ASSPSGGLINEQF
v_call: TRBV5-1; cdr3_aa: ASSTTGTGSYEQY
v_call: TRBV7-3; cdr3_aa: ASSLTTGGLYEQY
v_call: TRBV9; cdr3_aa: ASSDDRGREKLF
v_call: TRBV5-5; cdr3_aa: ASSLEFGNTEAF
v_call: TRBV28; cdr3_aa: ASSSLGRRGAIIYGYT
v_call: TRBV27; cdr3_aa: ASSGSSGRAWNEQF
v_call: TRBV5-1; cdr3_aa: ASSLVGRGKGVNEQF
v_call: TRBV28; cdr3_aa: ASHFANYGYT
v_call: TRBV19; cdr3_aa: ASSWTSRETQY
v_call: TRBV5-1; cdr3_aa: ASSLTAPTDTQY
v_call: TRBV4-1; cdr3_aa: ASSQGLAAPGQF
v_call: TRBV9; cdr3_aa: ASSVTPENTEAF
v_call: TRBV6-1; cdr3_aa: ASSSRTGGGNTIY
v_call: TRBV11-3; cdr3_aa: ASSLGPIYYEQY
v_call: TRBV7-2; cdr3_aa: ASSPSNRPTQGPQH